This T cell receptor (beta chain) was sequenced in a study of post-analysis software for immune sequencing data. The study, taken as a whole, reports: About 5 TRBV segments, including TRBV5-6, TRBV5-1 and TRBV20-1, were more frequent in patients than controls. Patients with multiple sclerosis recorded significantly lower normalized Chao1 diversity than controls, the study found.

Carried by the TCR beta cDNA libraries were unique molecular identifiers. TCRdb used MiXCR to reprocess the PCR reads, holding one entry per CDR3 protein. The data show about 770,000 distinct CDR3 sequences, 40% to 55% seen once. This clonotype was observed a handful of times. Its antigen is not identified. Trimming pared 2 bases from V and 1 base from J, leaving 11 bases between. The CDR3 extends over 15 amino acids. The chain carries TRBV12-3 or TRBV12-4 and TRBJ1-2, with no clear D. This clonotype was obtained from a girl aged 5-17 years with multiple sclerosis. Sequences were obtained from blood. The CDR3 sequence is CASSLRDTVNYGYTF. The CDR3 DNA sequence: TGTGCCAGCAGTTTAAGAGACACAGTTAACTATGGCTACACCTTC.